This TCR beta chain derives from a study of glioma-infiltrating T cells. About this clonotype: Its antigen is still unknown.

TCR alpha and beta CDR3 regions were amplified from RNA using iRepertoire nested multiplex PCR. From the multiplex PCR reads, TCRdb called clonotypes with MiXCR, one entry per CDR3 protein. The profile shows 300,000 to 400,000 distinct CDR3 sequences, roughly two fifths of them singletons. Study-level findings and limits: Tissue-blood divergence was below expectation in non-neoplastic patients, above in gliomas. Very few CDR3 sequences were shared between tissue and blood.

Looked up from germline, CDR1 is SGHAT and CDR2 is FQNNGV. Trimming cost V 2 bases and J 4 bases, with 5 bases left between them. This CDR3 contains 12 residues. The source material was glioma tissue, nonneoplastic brain tissue, or PBMCs (not recorded which). The sequence was collected from a human donor with low-grade glioma or glioblastoma, undergoing nonglioma brain surgery, or in good health (not recorded which). The genes are TRBV11-2 and TRBJ1-1; D gene uncertain. The CDR3 coding sequence is TGTGCCAGCAGCTTATTGGTCACTGAAGCTTTCTTT. This codes for CASSLLVTEAFF.